The 28 T cell receptor beta chains listed next were all sequenced from one sample in a study of cytomegalovirus exposure and HLA in healthy donors. The PCR was carried out with 60 Vbeta primers and 13 Jbeta primers. Produced via immunoSEQ multiplex PCR; TCRdb's table is partial and in-frame only. Counted here are more than 130,000 clones, roughly 73% occurring once; the ten biggest clones make up over 13%. Sequenced sample: PBMCs. The source is a human donor in good health.

J is TRBJ2-6 and V is TRBV7-9; D is perhaps TRBD2 (5 bases). V lost 4 bases and J lost 0, with 7 bases in between. Germline V lookup: CDR1 SEHNR, CDR2 FQNEAQ (reference sequence). The CDR3 runs 15 residues. The CDR3 DNA sequence: TGTGCCAGCAGCTCAGGAGGCTCTGGGGCCAACGTCCTGACTTTC. This encodes CASSSGGSGANVLTF.

The rearrangement joins TRBV5-1 to TRBJ2-7, with D possibly TRBD2 on 6 matching bases. This CDR3 is 14 amino acids long. The V gene lost 3 bases and the J gene lost 0 bases, with 10 bases spanning the gap. Germline-derived CDR1 and CDR2 are SGHRS and YFSETQ. CDR3 protein: CASSWGGNSYEQYF. The CDR3 DNA sequence: TGCGCCAGCAGCTGGGGCGGGAACTCCTACGAGCAGTACTTC.

The CDR3 DNA sequence: TGCGCCAGCAGCCGGGGGATGGGGGGCGAGCAGTACTTC. It is translated as CASSRGMGGEQYF. V and J are TRBV5-1 and TRBJ2-7; TRBD2 might be the D (6 bases). Trimming removed 4 bases from V and 6 bases from J, with 14 bases in between. The CDR3 has 13 residues. Germline CDR1 reads SGHRS; CDR2 reads YFSETQ.

V gene TRBV4-1 combines with J gene TRBJ1-1, with unresolved D. Germline values: CDR1 MGHRA, CDR2 YSYEKL. The CDR3 has 13 amino acids. Trimming removed 5 bases at V and 0 bases at J, with 7 bases between. CDR3 coding DNA: TGCGCCAGCAGCGCCAGGTTGAACACTGAAGCTTTCTTT. Amino acid sequence: CASSARLNTEAFF.

In its sample, this clone was seen once. This chain connects TRBV7-9 to TRBJ2-3; 7 bases match TRBD2. This CDR3 region has 15 residues. The germline V gene has CDR1 SEHNR and CDR2 FQNEAQ (reference sequence). With V trimmed by 6 bases and J by 0 bases, 6 bases remained unmatched. CDR3 bases: TGTGCCAGCAGACTAGCGAGGGCTAGCACAGATACGCAGTATTTT. As protein: CASRLARASTDTQYF.

This clone was detected only a few times. The J gene is TRBJ2-7, the V gene TRBV11-3; maybe TRBD2 (6 bases). The V gene's germline CDR1 is SGHNT and CDR2 YENEEA. CDR3 size: 13 residues. V gave up 3 bases and J gave up 3 bases, with 9 bases separating them. The CDR3 coding sequence is TGTGCCAGCAGCTTTCAGGGAGGCTACGAGCAGTACTTC. Translating gives CASSFQGGYEQYF.

The chain is built from TRBV5-4 and TRBJ1-2, with TRBD1 identical over 12 bases. V lost 4 bases to trimming and J lost 1 base; unmatched junction nucleotides: 5. The germline gives CDR1 SGHNT, CDR2 YYREEE (reference sequence). The CDR3 has 16 amino acids. The CDR3 DNA reads TGTGCCAGCAGCCATGGGACAGGGGGCGGTAACTATGGCTACACCTTC. Its translation: CASSHGTGGGNYGYTF. The full variable domain, rest sourced from reference TRBV5-4 and TRBJ1-2, is ETGVTQSPTHLIKTRGQQVTLRCSSQSGHNTVSWYQQALGQGPQFIFQYYREEENGRGNFPPRFSGLQFPNYSSELNVNALELDDSALYLCASSHGTGGGNYGYTFGSGTRLTVV.

The chain is built from TRBV7-9 and TRBJ1-2; a weak D match, TRBD1 (5 bases). The germline V and J ends were trimmed by 4 bases and 2 bases, with 11 bases remaining between them. Germline V lookup: CDR1 SEHNR, CDR2 FQNEAQ (reference sequence). CDR3 length equals 14 residues. Written as DNA, the CDR3 is TGTGCCAGCAGCTCTGGACGGGGGAACTATGGCTACACCTTC. Protein sequence: CASSSGRGNYGYTF.

V gene TRBV18 combines with J gene TRBJ2-7; no definite D call. Germline-derived CDR1 and CDR2 are KGHSH and LQKENI. The CDR3 is 13 amino acids. The ends were cut back, 5 bases at V and 3 bases at J, with 11 bases in the middle. The CDR3 sequence: CASSAAQNYEQYF. CDR3 bases: TGTGCCAGCTCAGCGGCACAAAACTACGAGCAGTACTTC. The variable domain in full, completed from reference TRBV18 and TRBJ2-7, reads NAGVMQNPRHLVRRRGQEARLRCSPMKGHSHVYWYRQLPEEGLKFMVYLQKENIIDESGMPKERFSAEFPKEGPSILRIQQVVRGDSAAYFCASSAAQNYEQYFGPGTRLTVT.

The chain links TRBV7-9 to TRBJ1-4, with D possibly matching TRBD1 (5 bases). Germline CDR1 and CDR2: SEHNR and FQNEAQ (reference sequence). Trimming took 7 bases from V and 3 from J, leaving 12 bases between them. This CDR3 comprises 14 residues. The CDR3, as DNA: TGTGCCAGCAACGAGGAGGGACCTAATGAAAAACTGTTTTTT. Amino acid sequence: CASNEEGPNEKLFF.

V and J are TRBV29-1 and TRBJ2-5; 9 bases agree with TRBD1. V shed 4 bases, J shed 5 bases, and the junction held 5 bases outside the gene matches. Germline V CDR1 and CDR2: SQVTM, ANQGSEA. CDR3 length: 13 residues. DNA for the CDR3: TGCAGCGTTGGACTTGGGACAGGGGAGACCCAGTACTTC. It codes for CSVGLGTGETQYF.

CDR3 region: CSVEISGDDTEAFF. CDR3 nucleotide sequence: TGCAGCGTTGAGATCTCGGGAGATGACACTGAAGCTTTCTTT. This rearrangement joins TRBV29-1 to TRBJ1-1, with no clear D. The CDR3 covers 14 residues. In germline, CDR1 is SQVTM, CDR2 ANQGSEA. The ends were cut back, 3 bases at V and 3 bases at J, with 14 bases in the middle. The complete variable domain, with remaining parts taken from reference TRBV29-1 and TRBJ1-1, reads SAVISQKPSRDICQRGTSLTIQCQVDSQVTMMFWYRQQPGQSLTLIATANQGSEATYESGFVIDKFPISRPNLTFSTLTVSNMSPEDSSIYLCSVEISGDDTEAFFGQGTRLTVV.

This rearrangement joins TRBV5-6 to TRBJ2-2; 8 bases map to TRBD1. CDR3 size: 16 residues. Germline CDR1 is SGHDT and CDR2 is YYEEEE. Trimming cost V 3 bases and J 5 bases; bases outside gene matches: 9. CDR3 amino acids: CASSWRQGFQTGELFF. The CDR3 DNA reads as TGTGCCAGCAGCTGGAGACAGGGGTTTCAAACCGGGGAGCTGTTTTTT. Supplemented by reference TRBV5-6 and TRBJ2-2, the full variable domain reads DAGVTQSPTHLIKTRGQQVTLRCSPKSGHDTVSWYQQALGQGPQFIFQYYEEEERQRGNFPDRFSGHQFPNYSSELNVNALLLGDSALYLCASSWRQGFQTGELFFGEGSRLTVL.

Details on this clone: Compared with germline, one end of the junction differs, possibly owing to a read error. V and J are TRBV6-1 and TRBJ1-2, with D possibly matching TRBD1 (6 bases). The CDR3 has 13 residues. CDR1 and CDR2 from the germline V gene are MNHNS and SASEGT. The CDR3 protein is CASSEDRARATGF. Here the CDR3 DNA reads TGTGCCAGCAGTGAAGACAGGGCTAGGGCTACAGGCTTC.

This sequence joins TRBV28 and TRBJ1-3; unclear D gene. Trimming took 11 bases from V and 0 from J, leaving 14 bases between them. CDR1 and CDR2 from the germline V gene are MDHEN and SYDVKM. The CDR3 has 14 residues. DNA of the CDR3: TGTGCCTCCAAGCTTAGAGGCTCTGGAAACACCATATATTTT. Its protein is CASKLRGSGNTIYF. Together with reference TRBV28 and TRBJ1-3, the CDR3 gives the full variable domain: DVKVTQSSRYLVKRTGEKVFLECVQDMDHENMFWYRQDPGLGLRLIYFSYDVKMKEKGDIPEGYSVSREKKERFSLILESASTNQTSMYLCASKLRGSGNTIYFGEGSWLTVV.

This clone was picked up one time. The V gene is TRBV5-1, the J gene TRBJ1-2; 7 bases are a match to TRBD1. Losses at the gene ends were 4 bases for V and 8 bases for J; bases not matched to a gene: 11. Germline loops: CDR1 SGHRS, CDR2 YFSETQ. This CDR3 contains 14 residues. The CDR3 coding sequence is TGCGCCAGCAGCCTACTTACAGGGGAAGAAGGCTACACCTTC. Protein sequence: CASSLLTGEEGYTF.

The J gene is TRBJ2-3, the V gene TRBV21-1; TRBD2, the D gene given by the table, was not confirmed from the DNA. TRBV21-1 is a recognized pseudogene. This CDR3 region has 15 residues. The CDR3 sequence is CASSKKLLVPDTQYF. As DNA, the CDR3 is TGTGCCAGCAGCAAAAAGTTACTAGTCCCAGATACGCAGTATTTT.

This clone was seen more than once but under ten times. The V and J genes are TRBV9 and TRBJ2-7; 11 bases align to TRBD2. Germline-derived CDR1 and CDR2 are SGDLS and YYNGEE. CDR3 length equals 20 residues. The junction had 20 bases not matched to a gene; V was cut back by 4 bases and J by 2 bases. The CDR3, as DNA: TGTGCCAGCAGCCCTACCTTACAGGATAGGGCTAGCGGGGGGCCCTACGAGCAGTACTTC. Its translation is CASSPTLQDRASGGPYEQYF.

In this sample, this clone turned up a few times. The chain employs TRBV19 and TRBJ1-5; D possibly corresponds to TRBD1 (6 bases). Trimming removed 3 bases at V and 0 bases at J, with 9 bases between. CDR1 is LNHDA and CDR2 is SQIVND in the germline V gene (reference sequence). The CDR3 sequence is 15 residues long. CDR3 coding DNA: TGTGCCAGTAGTATCCGACAGGATAGCAATCAGCCCCAGCATTTT. Translating it yields CASSIRQDSNQPQHF. Full variable domain (remainder filled in from reference TRBV19 and TRBJ1-5): DGGITQSPKYLFRKEGQNVTLSCEQNLNHDAMYWYRQDPGQGLRLIYYSQIVNDFQKGDIAEGYSVSREKKESFPLTVTSAQKNPTAFYLCASSIRQDSNQPQHFGDGTRLSIL.

The chain links TRBV27 to TRBJ2-1; possibly TRBD2 for D (5 bases). The germline V gene has CDR1 MNHEY and CDR2 SMNVEV (reference sequence). This CDR3 comprises 15 residues. CDR3: CAAGIAQSSYNEQFF. In DNA form, the CDR3 reads TGTGCGGCGGGCATTGCGCAGAGCTCCTACAATGAGCAGTTCTTC.

The chain couples TRBV5-1 to TRBJ2-7; 8 bases are a match to TRBD1. CDR1 and CDR2 (germline): SGHRS, YFSETQ. V lost 2 bases and J lost 4; bases outside the gene matches: 8. This CDR3 has 15 residues. This CDR3 is CASSLGQGALYEQYF. CDR3 sequence (DNA): TGCGCCAGCAGCTTAGGCCAGGGGGCTTTATACGAGCAGTACTTC.

CDR3 nucleotide sequence: TGCGCCAGCAGCCACTCGACTAGCGGGAGTCCCGGGGAGCTGTTTTTT. This translates into CASSHSTSGSPGELFF. The chain is built from TRBV4-1 and TRBJ2-2; 12 bases match TRBD2. The CDR3 is 16 amino acids. With V trimmed by 3 bases and J by 6 bases, 5 bases remained unmatched. The V gene's germline CDR1 is MGHRA and CDR2 YSYEKL.

CDR3 protein: CASSLSHSTDTQYF. Written as DNA, the CDR3 is TGTGCCAGCAGCTTATCCCATAGCACAGATACGCAGTATTTT. V usage is TRBV7-3 and J usage is TRBJ2-3; D is ambiguous. Germline V gives CDR1 SGHTA, CDR2 FQGTGA. The CDR3 spans 14 residues. Trimming pared 2 bases from V and 0 bases from J, leaving 6 bases between.

The V call is TRBV11-3, the J call TRBJ1-3, with D unresolved. V dropped 1 base and J dropped 7 bases, with 11 bases sitting between them. Germline values: CDR1 SGHNT, CDR2 YENEEA. The CDR3 is made up of 14 amino acids. The CDR3 is CASSLAVAANTIYF. DNA of the CDR3: TGTGCCAGCAGCTTAGCGGTAGCCGCGAACACCATATATTTT.

The chain joins TRBV4-1 to TRBJ1-6, with D unresolved. This CDR3 is 15 amino acids long. Germline V gene lookup returns CDR1 MGHRA and CDR2 YSYEKL. V lost 0 bases, J lost 16 bases, and 19 bases lay in between. The CDR3 DNA follows: TGCGCCAGCAGCCAAGAAGGCGGGAGGCCCTCGAAGCTCCACTTT. Amino acids: CASSQEGGRPSKLHF.

J is TRBJ1-2 and V is TRBV6-1; possible D gene TRBD1, 6 bases. This CDR3 has 15 residues. Between the trimmed V and J ends, which lost 5 bases and 4 bases, there was a span of 17 bases. Germline V gene lookup returns CDR1 MNHNS and CDR2 SASEGT. CDR3 bases: TGTGCCAGCAGTCCCCCACTCGACAGGCCCTATGGCTACACCTTC. As protein: CASSPPLDRPYGYTF.

Of note for this clone: The same CDR3 arises from other DNA sequences in this sample as well. The genes are TRBV6-5 and TRBJ1-1; D is possibly TRBD1 (5 bases). Deletions cut 0 bases from V and 0 bases from J, with 8 bases between. The CDR3 covers 15 residues. The germline V gene encodes CDR1 MNHEY and CDR2 SVGAGI. The CDR3 region is CASSYSGGVNTEAFF. DNA for the CDR3: TGTGCCAGCAGTTACTCGGGGGGGGTGAACACTGAAGCTTTCTTT.

The chain recombines TRBV5-1 with TRBJ2-2, with 7 bases aligning to TRBD1. Trimming took 9 bases from V and 0 from J; bases not matched to a gene: 8. Germline V lookup: CDR1 SGHRS, CDR2 YFSETQ. The CDR3 spans 15 residues. The CDR3 is CATQEGASNTGELFF. CDR3 DNA sequence: TGCGCCACGCAAGAGGGGGCTTCGAACACCGGGGAGCTGTTTTTT.